The rows below give T cell receptor beta chains drawn from one sample of a study of blood T cells in healthy people across ages. From the 5' RACE reads, TCRdb called clonotypes with MiXCR, one entry per CDR3 protein. This table has 1,500,000 or so distinct CDR3 sequences, approximately 59% appearing once. The specimen sequenced was blood. Receptors originate from a man aged 18 to 29 in good health. Each CDR3 is given with its conserved first and last residue. The listing skips clone size in some rows; elsewhere it reads once, few, many or a size class.

NA	TRBJ2-7	TRBV11-2	CASSFPSAEQYF
NA	TRBJ2-4	TRBV6-6	CASSPRGSGGYELYF
few	TRBJ2-7	TRBV7-8	CASRAVWMKTGEQYF
NA	TRBJ2-3	TRBV28	CASSHNGDTQYF
few	NA	TRBV5-5	CASSLWDTNSHEQYF
NA	TRBJ2-6	TRBV6-2/TRBV6-3	CASMGAGISSRANVLTF
NA	TRBJ1-2	TRBV7-2	CASSLAVGHVNYGYTF
once	TRBJ1-2	TRBV14	CASSQDSRGTGSLDYTF
NA	TRBJ2-5	TRBV2	CAGEPWRETQYF
NA	TRBJ2-7	TRBV5-1	CASSLEQGAKYEQYF
NA	TRBJ2-1	TRBV4-1	CASSRGTGVYNEQFF
NA	TRBJ2-3	TRBV7-2	CASSLAGGGVTDTQYF
NA	TRBJ2-7	TRBV7-2	CASTPGPYYEQYF
few	TRBJ2-6	TRBV3-1	CASSLRGTGPYSGANVLTF
NA	NA	TRBV27	CASSLLRTGRGGEQYF
NA	TRBJ1-1	TRBV7-2	CASSRRAGGTEAFF
NA	TRBJ2-7	TRBV3-1	CASTRDTNTIYEQYF
NA	TRBJ1-4	TRBV20-1	CSAGNRDRQEKLFF